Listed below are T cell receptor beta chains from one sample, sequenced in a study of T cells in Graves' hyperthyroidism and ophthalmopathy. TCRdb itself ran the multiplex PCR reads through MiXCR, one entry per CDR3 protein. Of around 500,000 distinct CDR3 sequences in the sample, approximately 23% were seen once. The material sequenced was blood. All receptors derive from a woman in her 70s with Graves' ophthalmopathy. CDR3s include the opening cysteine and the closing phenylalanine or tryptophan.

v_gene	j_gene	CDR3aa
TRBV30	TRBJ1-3	CAWSGATPGNTIYF
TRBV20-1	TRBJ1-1	CSAYLAGNTEAFF
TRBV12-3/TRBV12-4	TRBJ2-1	CASRWTSGSPPHEQFF
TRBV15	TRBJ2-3	CATSITTSDRRGSTDTQYF
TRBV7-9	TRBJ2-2	CASSLARVRSGELFF
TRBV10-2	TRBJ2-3	CASRRGGGAQDTQYF
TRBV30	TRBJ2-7	CAWSSNVPNEQYF
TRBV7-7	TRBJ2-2	CASSFFAGDTGELFF
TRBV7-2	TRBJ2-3	CASSLSSGSSDTQYF
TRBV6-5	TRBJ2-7	CASSYSGGPSFYEQYF
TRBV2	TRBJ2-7	CASTRMGDEQYF
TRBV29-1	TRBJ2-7	CSVVDSWEQYF
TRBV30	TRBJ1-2	CAWSPPQGYYGYTF
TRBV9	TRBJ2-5	CASSAGLAGGPGEEAQYF
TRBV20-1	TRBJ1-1	CSARANGAGAEAFF
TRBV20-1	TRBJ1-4	CSARYGGAGKLFF
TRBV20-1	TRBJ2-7	CSASSTADYEQYF
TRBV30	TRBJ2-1	CAWSIGAGDNEQFF
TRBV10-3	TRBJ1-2	CAIRWQGAFSDGYTF
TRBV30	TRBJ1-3	CAWSPYSGTRGNTIYF
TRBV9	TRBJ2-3	CASSVGANPTDTQYF
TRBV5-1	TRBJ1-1	CASSSQGPGTEAFF
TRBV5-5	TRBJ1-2	CASKIVGDRARGGYTF
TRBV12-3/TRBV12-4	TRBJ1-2	CASIQLAEKGGYTF
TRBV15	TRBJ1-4	CATSRDRQINEKLFF
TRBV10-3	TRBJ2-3	CAISEPPGADTQYF
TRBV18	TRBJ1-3	CASSPTLGNIIYF
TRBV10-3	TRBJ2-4	CAISESVGEVAKNIQYF
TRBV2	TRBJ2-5	CASSEKGKETQYF
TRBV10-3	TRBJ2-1	CATTSSRESYNEQFF
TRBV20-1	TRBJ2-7	CSASRAYSYEQYF
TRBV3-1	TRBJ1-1	CASSQVQGDTEAFF
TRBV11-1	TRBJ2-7	CASSLNPTDYEQYF
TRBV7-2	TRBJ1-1	CASSLSRTGAAFF
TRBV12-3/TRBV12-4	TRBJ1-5	CASSLGYQPQHF
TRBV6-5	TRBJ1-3	CASSNRDTPGNTIYF
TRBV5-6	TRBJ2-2	CASSFLGSNTGELFF
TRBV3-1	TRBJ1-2	CASSQVSHYGYTF
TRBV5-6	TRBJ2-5	CASSMNLGSQETQYF
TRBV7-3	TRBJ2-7	CASSLSSFSYEQYF
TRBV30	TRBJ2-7	CAWSSRQGFGYEQYF